The next 9 T cell receptor beta chains were all read from a single sample in a study of CD8 T cells in ankylosing spondylitis. General study findings and limits: Ankylosing spondylitis blood appeared to be characterized by a TCR beta motif of 7 to 9 highly homologous variants.

These TCRs' antigens remain unknown. In TCRdb, the 5' RACE reads were re-called with MiXCR into one record per CDR3 protein. The table has over 600,000 distinct CDR3 sequences, around 17% seen once; the top ten hold over 15%. The material sequenced was blood, either unsorted or a sorted T cell fraction (not recorded which). The receptors were sampled from a male donor with ankylosing spondylitis.

The sample holds a few counts of this clonotype. The genes are TRBV5-1 and TRBJ2-2; 7 bases fit TRBD2. Trimming at V came to 7 bases and at J to 4 bases, leaving 7 bases not matched to a gene. The CDR3 totals 14 residues. The germline V gene has CDR1 SGHRS and CDR2 YFSETQ. The CDR3 nucleotides are TGCGCCAGCCGAGCGGGGTGGAGCACCGGGGAGCTGTTTTTT. Translation gives CASRAGWSTGELFF. Together with reference TRBV5-1 and TRBJ2-2, the CDR3 gives the full variable domain: KAGVTQTPRYLIKTRGQQVTLSCSPISGHRSVSWYQQTPGQGLQFLFEYFSETQRNKGNFPGRFSGRQFSNSRSEMNVSTLELGDSALYLCASRAGWSTGELFFGEGSRLTVL.

DNA for the CDR3: TGTGCCAGCAGTTTTGTATCGGCTGAAGCTTTCTTT. Its protein product is CASSFVSAEAFF. This chain joins TRBV12-3 or TRBV12-4 and TRBJ1-1; D unclear. The CDR3 covers 12 residues. Trimming took 3 bases from V and 6 from J, leaving 8 bases between them.

This rearrangement joins TRBV9 to TRBJ2-7; a possible D gene is TRBD1 (5 bases). Germline V gene sequence: CDR1 SGDLS, CDR2 YYNGEE. CDR3 length equals 13 residues. Trimming cost V 3 bases and J 3 bases, with 10 bases left between them. CDR3 bases: TGTGCCAGCAGCGAAGGGGTGCGCTACGAGCAGTACTTC. Translating gives CASSEGVRYEQYF.

The chain joins TRBV12-3 or TRBV12-4 to TRBJ1-5; a possible D gene is TRBD1 (5 bases). The CDR3 covers 14 residues. Trimming cost V 4 bases and J 2 bases, with 9 bases left between them. Written as DNA, the CDR3 is TGTGCCAGCAGTTATACAGGTGGCAATCAGCCCCAGCATTTT. It is translated as CASSYTGGNQPQHF.

J is TRBJ1-5 and V is TRBV27; possible D gene TRBD1, 5 bases. Trimming shortened V by 5 bases and J by 2 bases, and 19 bases separated the two germline ends. Germline CDR1 reads MNHEY; CDR2 reads SMNVEV (reference sequence). The CDR3 extends over 17 amino acids. This CDR3 is CASSPMVRVEGNQPQHF. The CDR3 region has the DNA TGTGCCAGCAGTCCCATGGTCAGGGTAGAGGGCAATCAGCCCCAGCATTTT.

This clonotype showed up just a few times. The chain links TRBV9 to TRBJ1-5; D is possibly TRBD1 (5 bases). CDR1 SGDLS and CDR2 YYNGEE come from the germline V gene. CDR3 length: 15 residues. V dropped 3 bases and J dropped 0 bases, with 10 bases sitting between them. CDR3 in DNA: TGTGCCAGCAGCGGGGGGGATTATAGCAATCAGCCCCAGCATTTT. It translates to CASSGGDYSNQPQHF. Full variable domain (outside the CDR3, taken from reference TRBV9 and TRBJ1-5): DSGVTQTPKHLITATGQRVTLRCSPRSGDLSVYWYQQSLDQGLQFLIQYYNGEERAKGNILERFSAQQFPDLHSELNLSSLELGDSALYFCASSGGDYSNQPQHFGDGTRLSIL.

This clonotype appeared a few times. The chain joins TRBV18 to TRBJ1-2; no firm D call. The CDR3 is 14 amino acids. The V gene's germline CDR1 is KGHSH and CDR2 LQKENI. V was pared by 3 bases and J by 8 bases, with 16 bases between. The CDR3, as DNA: TGTGCCAGCTCACCTTTACCCTCCAAGGAAGGCTACACCTTC. Residues: CASSPLPSKEGYTF.

This clonotype was detected only a few times. V is TRBV29-1 and J is TRBJ2-1; TRBD2 agrees at 7 bases. Trimming took 6 bases from V and 4 from J; bases not matched to a gene: 15. The CDR3 is 16 residues long. Germline V lookup: CDR1 SQVTM, CDR2 ANQGSEA. The CDR3 sequence: CSVLPAGLAVYNEQFF. CDR3 in DNA: TGCAGCGTCCTCCCCGCTGGGCTAGCGGTTTACAATGAGCAGTTCTTC.

V and J are TRBV4-1 and TRBJ1-2; no clear D. The V end was cut by 6 bases, the J end by 4 bases, with 15 bases between. Germline lookup yields CDR1 MGHRA and CDR2 YSYEKL. The CDR3 has 14 amino acids. The CDR3 protein is CASRPTGNTYGYTF. CDR3 DNA sequence: TGCGCCAGCAGGCCGACGGGAAACACCTATGGCTACACCTTC.